The 27 T cell receptor beta chains below were found in one sample sequenced in a study of cytomegalovirus exposure and HLA in healthy donors. TCRdb keeps only in-frame clones here, not all; method: immunoSEQ multiplex PCR. There are some 240,000 clones in the sample; 70% to 90% occur only once, and less than 1.5% lies in the top ten. Sequencing was carried out using PBMCs. All receptors derive from a woman aged 30 to 39 in good health and CMV-seropositive.

This chain links TRBV2 with TRBJ1-3, with TRBD1 identical over 8 bases. The V segment lost 6 bases and the J segment 0 bases; nucleotides outside the gene matches: 7. Germline V CDR1 and CDR2: SNHLY, FYNNEI. The CDR3 covers 16 residues. CDR3 region: CASRRTGSISGNTIYF. CDR3 nucleotide sequence: TGTGCCAGCAGGCGGACAGGGTCGATCTCTGGAAACACCATATATTTT.

V is TRBV2 and J is TRBJ2-7; D uncertain. Trimming left V 3 bases short and J 7 bases short, with 7 bases between. The CDR3 spans 11 residues. Germline CDR1 SNHLY, CDR2 FYNNEI. CDR3 loop: CASSDSSEQYF. In DNA, the CDR3 is TGTGCCAGCAGTGATTCTTCTGAGCAGTACTTC.

This clone is a singleton in its sample. The gene calls are TRBV2 and TRBJ2-3, with D uncertain. The CDR3 is 12 amino acids. Germline V gene lookup returns CDR1 SNHLY and CDR2 FYNNEI. Trimming stripped 4 bases from V and 2 bases from J, with 4 bases between. Written as DNA, the CDR3 is TGTGCCAGCAGTGTAGACACAGATACGCAGTATTTT. It specifies CASSVDTDTQYF.

J is TRBJ2-5 and V is TRBV5-4; 9 bases map to TRBD2. Germline CDR1 and CDR2: SGHNT and YYREEE (reference sequence). Trimming at V came to 3 bases and at J to 4 bases, leaving 10 bases not matched to a gene. The CDR3 loop spans 16 amino acids. The CDR3 reads CASSSGGSGSRETQYF. CDR3 nucleotide sequence: TGTGCCAGCAGCTCTGGGGGTAGCGGGAGTAGAGAGACCCAGTACTTC.

The chain links TRBV15 to TRBJ1-2; TRBD1 might be the D (5 bases). This CDR3 has 18 residues. Trimming took off 5 bases at V and 4 bases at J, with 26 bases between the two ends. Per the germline V gene, CDR1 is LNHNV and CDR2 is YYDKDF (reference sequence). CDR3 amino acids: CATSQGGGEGWISYGYTF. The CDR3 DNA reads as TGTGCCACCAGCCAAGGTGGGGGGGAGGGATGGATTAGCTATGGCTACACCTTC. Filled out from reference TRBV15 and TRBJ1-2, the complete variable domain reads DAMVIQNPRYQVTQFGKPVTLSCSQTLNHNVMYWYQQKSSQAPKLLFHYYDKDFNNEADTPDNFQSRRPNTSFCFLDIRSPGLGDTAMYLCATSQGGGEGWISYGYTFGSGTRLTVV.

The chain links TRBV27 to TRBJ2-2, with D perhaps TRBD2 (5 bases). V lost 5 bases and J 1 base, leaving 14 bases between the germline ends. The germline V gene has CDR1 MNHEY and CDR2 SMNVEV (reference sequence). This CDR3 contains 16 residues. The CDR3 is CASSPRLALNTGELFF. CDR3 coding DNA: TGTGCCAGCAGTCCCCGGTTAGCGCTGAACACCGGGGAGCTGTTTTTT.

This chain uses TRBV6-1 with TRBJ1-1, with no clear D. The V and J ends lost 0 bases and 8 bases respectively, with 16 bases between them. The length of the CDR3 is 15 residues. CDR1 and CDR2 from the germline V gene are MNHNS and SASEGT. CDR3 loop: CASSEAGLPEIEAFF. The CDR3 region has the DNA TGTGCCAGCAGTGAAGCTGGGCTCCCGGAAATCGAAGCTTTCTTT.

V usage is TRBV7-2 and J usage is TRBJ2-7, with TRBD2 identical over 12 bases. CDR1 is SGHTA, CDR2 FQGNSA, per germline. CDR3 size: 15 residues. V gave up 5 bases and J gave up 2 bases; unmatched junction bases: 4. For the CDR3, the DNA is TGTGCCAGCAGCCACGGACTAGCGGGAACCTACGAGCAGTACTTC. This gives the protein CASSHGLAGTYEQYF.

The chain employs TRBV4-2 and TRBJ2-1; 8 nucleotides align to TRBD2. The CDR3 sequence is 12 residues long. Trimming at V came to 2 bases and at J to 12 bases, leaving 3 bases not matched to a gene. CDR1 and CDR2 from the germline V gene are LGHNA and YNFKEQ. The DNA for the CDR3 is TGTGCCAGCAGCCAATCGAGCGGGAGGCAGTTCTTC. Its protein product is CASSQSSGRQFF.

This chain links TRBV27 with TRBJ2-7; 9 positions match TRBD2. J gave up 4 bases and V 7 bases, and 11 bases lay outside the gene matches. The germline gives CDR1 MNHEY, CDR2 SMNVEV (reference sequence). This CDR3 has 15 residues. The CDR3 DNA reads as TGTGCCAGCACCCCGGTGGGGGCGGGAGGGTACGAGCAGTACTTC. This translates into CASTPVGAGGYEQYF.

The CDR3 nucleotides read TGTGCCAGCAAGCCTAGGGCTAGCGGAGGCGAGCAGTACTTC. It codes for CASKPRASGGEQYF. The chain carries TRBV6-1 and TRBJ2-7; TRBD2 aligns across 7 bases. The germline V gene has CDR1 MNHNS and CDR2 SASEGT. The V segment lost 7 bases and the J segment 6 bases; nucleotides outside the gene matches: 12. This CDR3 is 14 amino acids long.

The chain joins TRBV11-2 to TRBJ1-4; D gene uncertain. The CDR3 runs to 12 residues. V was cut by 3 bases and J by 8 bases, with 7 bases left in between. Germline V gene sequence: CDR1 SGHAT, CDR2 FQNNGV. The DNA for the CDR3 is TGTGCCAGCAGCTTTGCCGGGGAAAAACTGTTTTTT. Translating gives CASSFAGEKLFF.

The chain uses TRBV4-1 and TRBJ2-2; a possible D gene is TRBD2 (5 bases). Trimming took off 4 bases at V and 5 bases at J, with 14 bases between the two ends. The CDR3 loop spans 15 amino acids. Per the germline V gene, CDR1 is MGHRA and CDR2 is YSYEKL. CDR3 loop: CASSRLAVVTGELFF. In nucleotides, the CDR3 is TGCGCCAGCAGCCGGCTAGCCGTGGTGACCGGGGAGCTGTTTTTT.

The rearrangement uses TRBV7-6 and TRBJ1-3; D is ambiguous. Deletions cut 2 bases from V and 2 bases from J, with 10 bases between. Germline-derived CDR1 and CDR2 are SGHVS and FNYEAQ. There are 15 residues in the CDR3. CDR3 DNA sequence: TGTGCCAGCAGCTTAAGTCTCGGTCCTGGAAACACCATATATTTT. Its translation is CASSLSLGPGNTIYF.

The chain recombines TRBV6-4 with TRBJ2-1, with 10 bases matching TRBD2. The germline V gene encodes CDR1 MRHNA and CDR2 SNTAGT. V shed 1 base and J 6 bases; nucleotides not matched to a gene: 6. This CDR3 contains 16 residues. The CDR3: CASSDWPAGGPNEQFF. As DNA, the CDR3 is TGTGCCAGCAGTGACTGGCCAGCGGGAGGGCCCAATGAGCAGTTCTTC.

The J gene is TRBJ1-1, the V gene TRBV30; 7 positions match TRBD1. J lost 6 bases, V lost 3 bases, and 13 bases had no gene match. The CDR3 is 15 amino acids. Looked up from germline, CDR1 is GTSNPN and CDR2 is SVGIG (reference sequence). CDR3 in DNA: TGTGCCTGGAGCCCTCAAGGTACAGGGGCGGCTGAAGCTTTCTTT. Its translation: CAWSPQGTGAAEAFF.

This clone showed up just a few times. The chain has TRBV6-1 and TRBJ2-5; 9 bases align to TRBD1. V dropped 2 bases and J dropped 6; count of bases not matched to a gene: 4. The CDR3 is made up of 14 amino acids. CDR1 is MNHNS, CDR2 SASEGT, per germline. The CDR3, as DNA: TGTGCCAGCAGTGAAAAGGGACAGGGACAGACCCAGTACTTC. This gives the protein CASSEKGQGQTQYF.

The rearrangement joins TRBV6-1 to TRBJ2-2; a weak D match, TRBD2 (6 bases). Deletions cut 9 bases from V and 6 bases from J, with 17 bases between. The V gene's germline CDR1 is MNHNS and CDR2 SASEGT. The CDR3 totals 14 residues. The CDR3 DNA reads as TGTGCCAGGGGGATTAACGGGAGCCCCGGGGAGCTGTTTTTT. It specifies CARGINGSPGELFF.

V usage is TRBV29-1 and J usage is TRBJ1-2, with 8 positions matching TRBD1. J lost 2 bases, V lost 6 bases, and 5 bases had no gene match. The CDR3 length is 13 residues. Germline V gene lookup returns CDR1 SQVTM and CDR2 ANQGSEA. CDR3 DNA sequence: TGCAGCGTCCTCAGGGGGCCCAACTATGGCTACACCTTC. Its protein product is CSVLRGPNYGYTF. Combining the CDR3 with reference TRBV29-1 and TRBJ1-2 gives the whole variable domain SAVISQKPSRDICQRGTSLTIQCQVDSQVTMMFWYRQQPGQSLTLIATANQGSEATYESGFVIDKFPISRPNLTFSTLTVSNMSPEDSSIYLCSVLRGPNYGYTFGSGTRLTVV.

The V gene is TRBV27, the J gene TRBJ2-1, with TRBD2 matching over 11 bases. After removal of 6 bases from V and 3 bases from J, the junction contained 7 bases not matched to a gene. Germline V gives CDR1 MNHEY, CDR2 SMNVEV (reference sequence). The CDR3 spans 16 residues. As DNA, the CDR3 is TGTGCCAGCAGATACGCCGGGACTAGCGGCTACAATGAGCAGTTCTTC. Its translation is CASRYAGTSGYNEQFF.

The V and J genes are TRBV28 and TRBJ2-1, with TRBD2 matching over 13 bases. Germline V gene sequence: CDR1 MDHEN, CDR2 SYDVKM. The trim removed 3 bases at V and 6 bases at J, leaving 2 bases unmatched. CDR3 length: 15 amino acids. The CDR3 sequence: CASSFRLAGGNEQFF. For the CDR3, the DNA is TGTGCCAGCAGTTTCCGACTAGCGGGAGGCAATGAGCAGTTCTTC.

The gene calls are TRBV6-5 and TRBJ2-3, with unresolved D. V was trimmed by 0 bases and J by 1 base, leaving 8 bases between them. The germline CDR1 and CDR2 sequences are MNHEY and SVGAGI. CDR3 length: 15 residues. CDR3 nucleotide sequence: TGTGCCAGCAGTTACTCCCTGCTAGGCACAGATACGCAGTATTTT. It is translated as CASSYSLLGTDTQYF.

The chain couples TRBV4-1 to TRBJ2-3, with D possibly TRBD2 on 6 matching bases. The CDR3 loop spans 15 amino acids. The germline V gene encodes CDR1 MGHRA and CDR2 YSYEKL. The germline V and J ends were trimmed by 6 bases and 4 bases, with 17 bases remaining between them. This CDR3 is CASRGGGKGPDTQYF. CDR3 DNA: TGCGCCAGCAGGGGTGGAGGGAAGGGACCAGATACGCAGTATTTT.

The chain uses TRBV4-1 and TRBJ1-2, with 8 bases matching TRBD1. Trimming at V came to 1 base and at J to 6 bases, leaving 13 bases not matched to a gene. The germline CDR1 and CDR2 sequences are MGHRA and YSYEKL. The CDR3 runs to 17 residues. Written as DNA, the CDR3 is TGCGCCAGCAGCCAAGCCCCTCCTAGGACAGGGCCAAATGGCTACACCTTC. Residues: CASSQAPPRTGPNGYTF.

This clone was seen more than once but under ten times. Other DNA variants within this sample encode the same CDR3. This rearrangement joins TRBV5-1 to TRBJ2-5; 11 bases fit TRBD2. Trimming took 1 base from V and 5 from J; bases not matched to a gene: 4. This CDR3 region has 15 residues. Germline CDR1 is SGHRS and CDR2 is YFSETQ. Written as DNA, the CDR3 is TGCGCCAGCAGCTTGACTAGCGGGAGTGGGGAGACCCAGTACTTC. This codes for CASSLTSGSGETQYF.

The V and J genes are TRBV28 and TRBJ2-7; 12 positions match TRBD1. V was pared by 7 bases and J by 2 bases, with 9 bases of the junction left unmatched. This CDR3 is built from 16 residues. Germline V gene lookup returns CDR1 MDHEN and CDR2 SYDVKM. The CDR3 protein is CASTPLGTGGAYEQYF. The DNA for the CDR3 is TGTGCCAGCACGCCCCTTGGGACAGGGGGCGCCTACGAGCAGTACTTC.

This clone was found a few times. The rearrangement uses TRBV2 and TRBJ2-7, with D tentatively TRBD1 (5 bases). CDR3 length equals 15 residues. With 2 bases removed from V and 2 bases from J, the gap between germline ends came to 13 bases. Germline V CDR1 and CDR2: SNHLY, FYNNEI. The CDR3 DNA reads TGTGCCAGCAGTGAACTCAGGGCCAAAACCTACGAGCAGTACTTC. Protein: CASSELRAKTYEQYF.